The 30 T cell receptor beta chains presented below share a single source sample, sequenced in a study of patients and donors after allogeneic stem cell transplantation. TCRdb called the RT-PCR reads again in MiXCR, with one record for every CDR3 protein. The table includes some 200,000 distinct CDR3 sequences, about 40% detected once. The sample comprised blood, either unsorted or a sorted T cell fraction (not recorded which). The receptors shown here come from a human donor who was either an allogeneic HSCT recipient or a stem cell or donor lymphocyte infusion donor (not recorded which). It is not recorded whose cells these are; they may come from a transplant donor.

This chain uses TRBV20-1 with TRBJ2-5, with a possible D match to TRBD1 (6 bases). The V end was cut by 2 bases, the J end by 5 bases, with 24 bases between. The CDR3 consists of 17 residues. Germline loops: CDR1 DFQATT, CDR2 SNEGSKA (reference sequence). CDR3 bases: TGCAGTGCTAGACAATTAGGGGCAGGGGCCTTCGCGGAGACCCAGTACTTC. Amino acid sequence: CSARQLGAGAFAETQYF.

The table lists this clonotype with many counts. The gene calls are TRBV7-2 and TRBJ1-1; weak D call: TRBD1 (5 bases). CDR1 and CDR2 from the germline V gene are SGHTA and FQGNSA. V was trimmed by 3 bases and J by 10 bases, leaving 12 bases between them. This CDR3 contains 12 residues. In nucleotides, the CDR3 is TGTGCCAGCAGCTTTGGCGGGGCGATAGCTTTCTTT. Its translation: CASSFGGAIAFF.

The chain carries TRBV15 and TRBJ2-3, with D possibly being TRBD1 or TRBD2 (5 bases each). The CDR3 is 15 residues long. Germline CDR1 and CDR2: LNHNV and YYDKDF (reference sequence). V was pared by 5 bases and J by 2 bases, with 14 bases between. CDR3 in amino acids: CATSSYGGFTDTQYF. CDR3 nucleotide sequence: TGTGCCACCAGCTCCTATGGGGGTTTCACAGATACGCAGTATTTT.

The J gene is TRBJ1-1, the V gene TRBV6-5; maybe TRBD1 (6 bases). Per the germline V gene, CDR1 is MNHEY and CDR2 is SVGAGI. V shed 2 bases and J shed 3 bases, with 7 bases lying between them. The CDR3 extends over 13 amino acids. CDR3 sequence (DNA): TGTGCCAGCAGTTACGGGGGCCACACTGAAGCTTTCTTT. Its translation: CASSYGGHTEAFF.

A few counts support this clonotype. The V gene is TRBV5-1, the J gene TRBJ1-1; TRBD1 matches 9 bases. Germline loops: CDR1 SGHRS, CDR2 YFSETQ. This CDR3 region has 15 residues. J gave up 4 bases and V 1 base, and 5 bases lay outside the gene matches. For the CDR3, the DNA is TGCGCCAGCAGCTTGATAACAGGGGGCCCCACTGAAGCTTTCTTT. Its translation: CASSLITGGPTEAFF.

This clonotype appeared a few times. Germline is not matched at one junction end, which may reflect a read error. The chain uses TRBV27 and TRBJ1-2; weak D call: TRBD1 (5 bases). CDR1 MNHEY and CDR2 SMNVEV come from the germline V gene (reference sequence). The CDR3 spans 14 residues. This CDR3 reads CASSLLGGENGYTF. The CDR3 region has the DNA TGTGCCAGCAGTCTACTTGGGGGGGAGAATGGCTATACCTTC.

This chain links TRBV6-5 with TRBJ2-1, with TRBD2 matching over 10 bases. Germline V gene lookup returns CDR1 MNHEY and CDR2 SVGAGI. This CDR3 comprises 15 residues. The trim removed 4 bases at V and 9 bases at J, leaving 9 bases unmatched. The CDR3 DNA follows: TGTGCCAGCAGTTTTGGGATAGCGGGAGGATTTGAGCAGTTCTTC. Encoded protein: CASSFGIAGGFEQFF.

The chain is built from TRBV13 and TRBJ2-1, with D uncertain. Germline V gene lookup returns CDR1 PRHDT and CDR2 FYEKMQ (reference sequence). Trimming took off 5 bases at V and 10 bases at J, with 15 bases between the two ends. CDR3 length: 13 residues. CDR3 bases: TGTGCCAGCAGCCACGCGTTTCGGTACGAGCAGTTCTTC. It codes for CASSHAFRYEQFF. Full variable domain (rest looked up from reference TRBV13 and TRBJ2-1): AAGVIQSPRHLIKEKRETATLKCYPIPRHDTVYWYQQGPGQDPQFLISFYEKMQSDKGSIPDRFSAQQFSDYHSELNMSSLELGDSALYFCASSHAFRYEQFFGPGTRLTVL.

The chain joins TRBV29-1 to TRBJ1-1, with D maybe TRBD1 (5 bases). The CDR3 is 13 amino acids. Per germline, CDR1 SQVTM and CDR2 ANQGSEA. With 5 bases removed from V and 1 base from J, the gap between germline ends came to 11 bases. The CDR3 DNA is TGCAGCGTTCGGAGGGGCCAGAACACTGAAGCTTTCTTT. Translated: CSVRRGQNTEAFF.

This clonotype was detected a few times. The chain recombines TRBV29-1 with TRBJ1-2; 7 bases are shared with TRBD1. The CDR3 contains 12 residues. Germline trimming cut 5 bases from V and 6 bases from J; bases unmatched to any gene: 6. Germline V gene lookup returns CDR1 SQVTM and CDR2 ANQGSEA. The CDR3 bases are TGCAGCGTTCCCGGACAGGAGAATGGCTACACCTTC. Residues: CSVPGQENGYTF.

This clonotype has more than one count but fewer than ten. This chain connects TRBV3-1 to TRBJ1-1; no clear D gene. Deletions cut 3 bases from V and 6 bases from J, with 14 bases between. There are 14 residues in the CDR3. Per germline, CDR1 LGHDT and CDR2 YNNKEL (reference sequence). Here the CDR3 reads CASSHPRRGPEAFF. DNA of the CDR3: TGTGCCAGCAGCCATCCCCGACGGGGTCCTGAAGCTTTCTTT.

The chain carries TRBV29-1 and TRBJ1-2, with TRBD1 as a possible D gene (6 bases). Trimming took 3 bases from V and 6 from J, leaving 11 bases between them. Germline values: CDR1 SQVTM, CDR2 ANQGSEA. This CDR3 region has 12 residues. CDR3 DNA sequence: TGCAGCGTTGAGGAGGACAGTGATGGCTACACCTTC. Protein: CSVEEDSDGYTF.

This clonotype has only a few counts. V gene TRBV28 combines with J gene TRBJ2-2; TRBD2 agrees at 13 bases. In germline, CDR1 is MDHEN, CDR2 SYDVKM. V was clipped by 2 bases and J by 5 bases; unmatched bases: 11. The CDR3 length is 19 residues. This CDR3 reads CASSLIARLAGGGTGELFF. The CDR3, as DNA: TGTGCCAGCAGTTTAATAGCCCGACTAGCGGGAGGAGGTACCGGGGAGCTGTTTTTT.

The CDR3 loop reads CASSVDQGTEAFF. For the CDR3, the DNA is TGTGCCAGCAGCGTAGACCAGGGGACTGAAGCTTTCTTT. This rearrangement joins TRBV9 to TRBJ1-1; D possibly corresponds to TRBD1 (6 bases). This CDR3 is built from 13 residues. V was shortened by 0 bases and J by 5 bases, with 8 bases between the two germline ends. CDR1 SGDLS and CDR2 YYNGEE come from the germline V gene.

The gene calls are TRBV4-3 and TRBJ2-1; 8 bases fit TRBD2. Germline V gene data show CDR1 as LGHNA and CDR2 as YSLEER. Trimming at V came to 4 bases and at J to 4 bases, leaving 9 bases not matched to a gene. The CDR3 has 16 residues. CDR3 residues: CASSPILLADYNEQFF. In DNA, the CDR3 is TGCGCCAGCAGCCCCATATTACTAGCGGATTACAATGAGCAGTTCTTC.

The chain combines TRBV2 with TRBJ1-2, with unresolved D. Trimming shortened V by 4 bases and J by 2 bases, and 8 bases separated the two germline ends. Germline-derived CDR1 and CDR2 are SNHLY and FYNNEI. The CDR3 runs 13 residues. CDR3 DNA sequence: TGTGCCAGCAGTGCGGGCAGAAACTATGGCTACACCTTC. Translating gives CASSAGRNYGYTF.

The V and J genes are TRBV9 and TRBJ2-7; TRBD2 agrees at 10 bases. The CDR3 is made up of 17 amino acids. V shed 0 bases and J 1 base; nucleotides not matched to a gene: 7. Germline V lookup: CDR1 SGDLS, CDR2 YYNGEE. DNA of the CDR3: TGTGCCAGCAGCGTAGACCCTCTAGCGGGAGTTTCCTACGAGCAGTACTTC. Its protein is CASSVDPLAGVSYEQYF.

The rearrangement joins TRBV14 to TRBJ1-3, with D possibly TRBD1 on 5 matching bases. The CDR3 spans 16 residues. V lost 4 bases and J lost 0, with 13 bases in between. In germline, CDR1 is SGHDN, CDR2 FVKESK. The CDR3 DNA follows: TGTGCCAGCAGCCGGGACCTCCGACGCTCTGGAAACACCATATATTTT. Translation gives CASSRDLRRSGNTIYF.

This clonotype was picked up a small number of times. The chain carries TRBV5-1 and TRBJ1-1; D is uncertain. V lost 3 bases and J 5 bases, leaving 11 bases between the germline ends. The CDR3 runs 13 residues. Germline V gene data show CDR1 as SGHRS and CDR2 as YFSETQ. For the CDR3, the DNA is TGCGCCAGCAGCTCCGGACCGCTGACTGAAGCTTTCTTT. Residues: CASSSGPLTEAFF.

This clonotype was picked up a small number of times. The rearrangement uses TRBV11-1 and TRBJ2-7, with TRBD1 identical over 8 bases. CDR1 is SGHAT, CDR2 FQDESV, per germline (reference sequence). Trimming removed 5 bases from V and 3 bases from J; junction bases left unmatched: 6. The CDR3 covers 14 residues. CDR3 residues: CASSEPGGLYEQYF. The CDR3 DNA reads as TGTGCCAGCAGCGAACCAGGGGGCCTCTACGAGCAGTACTTC.

The V and J genes are TRBV12-3 or TRBV12-4 and TRBJ2-7; D unclear. V was shortened by 5 bases and J by 3 bases, with 11 bases between the two germline ends. The CDR3 runs 13 residues. In nucleotides, the CDR3 is TGTGCCAGCAGTCACTCATGGAACTACGAGCAGTACTTC. It codes for CASSHSWNYEQYF.

The sample holds a few counts of this clonotype. V is TRBV12-3 or TRBV12-4 and J is TRBJ1-1; possible D gene TRBD1, 6 bases. V was shortened by 3 bases and J by 5 bases, with 13 bases between the two germline ends. This CDR3 contains 14 residues. The CDR3 is CASSLGGGWTEAFF. The DNA for the CDR3 is TGTGCCAGCAGTTTGGGGGGGGGCTGGACTGAAGCTTTCTTT.

This clonotype was observed once. The chain uses TRBV4-2 and TRBJ2-1; TRBD2 matches at 7 bases. Germline V gene lookup returns CDR1 LGHNA and CDR2 YNFKEQ. Trimming cost V 5 bases and J 2 bases; bases outside gene matches: 12. The CDR3 runs to 17 residues. The CDR3 sequence is CASSARAREGPYNEQFF. In DNA form, the CDR3 reads TGTGCCAGCAGCGCCCGAGCGAGGGAGGGCCCCTACAATGAGCAGTTCTTC.

This clonotype has just a few counts. The chain couples TRBV5-1 to TRBJ2-7; 7 positions agree with TRBD2. The germline V gene encodes CDR1 SGHRS and CDR2 YFSETQ. Germline trimming cut 2 bases from V and 3 bases from J; bases unmatched to any gene: 8. This CDR3 has 15 amino acids. The CDR3 spells CASSFSTGGGYEQYF. DNA of the CDR3: TGCGCCAGCAGCTTCTCCACTGGCGGGGGCTACGAGCAGTACTTC.

The chain combines TRBV21-1 with TRBJ2-2; the table's D call of TRBD2 was not tested on the DNA. TRBV21-1 corresponds to a pseudogene. This CDR3 has 15 amino acids. As DNA, the CDR3 is TGTGCCAGCAGCAAAGACGGCAGGGCCACCGGGGAGCTGTTTTTT. Amino acid sequence: CASSKDGRATGELFF.

This clonotype has only a few counts. V gene TRBV4-3 combines with J gene TRBJ2-7; D is perhaps TRBD2 (5 bases). Trimming pared 1 base from V and 7 bases from J, leaving 8 bases between. The CDR3 has 12 residues. CDR1 is LGHNA, CDR2 YSLEER, per germline. In nucleotides, the CDR3 is TGCGCCAGCAGCCAAGGGGAGTCGGAGCAGTACTTC. This codes for CASSQGESEQYF.

This chain uses TRBV7-9 with TRBJ2-1; 7 positions agree with TRBD2. Germline CDR1 is SEHNR and CDR2 is FQNEAQ (reference sequence). The CDR3 is 13 amino acids. The trim removed 3 bases at V and 7 bases at J, leaving 3 bases unmatched. CDR3 amino acids: CASSFGLDNEQFF. Written as DNA, the CDR3 is TGTGCCAGCAGCTTCGGACTAGATAATGAGCAGTTCTTC.

A few counts support this clonotype. This rearrangement joins TRBV20-1 to TRBJ2-3, with 12 bases fitting TRBD2. Germline trimming cut 0 bases from V and 7 bases from J; bases unmatched to any gene: 5. Germline V CDR1 and CDR2: DFQATT, SNEGSKA (reference sequence). The CDR3 totals 15 residues. The CDR3 is CSARDLAGGPNTQYF. As DNA, the CDR3 is TGCAGTGCTAGAGATCTAGCGGGAGGGCCGAATACGCAGTATTTT.

The chain couples TRBV30 to TRBJ2-7; tentative D call: TRBD2 (6 bases). This CDR3 comprises 13 residues. The V end lost 2 bases, the J end lost 2 bases, and 10 bases lay between the germline ends. Germline V gene data show CDR1 as GTSNPN and CDR2 as SVGIG (reference sequence). In DNA, the CDR3 is TGTGCCTGGAGTCCGGGGACTGCCTACGAGCAGTACTTC. It specifies CAWSPGTAYEQYF. Full variable domain (outside the CDR3, taken from reference TRBV30 and TRBJ2-7): SQTIHQWPATLVQPVGSPLSLECTVEGTSNPNLYWYRQAAGRGLQLLFYSVGIGQISSEVPQNLSASRPQDRQFILSSKKLLLSDSGFYLCAWSPGTAYEQYFGPGTRLTVT.

This clonotype was observed a handful of times. The chain links TRBV7-2 to TRBJ1-2; the D is unclear. There are 14 residues in the CDR3. Per germline, CDR1 SGHTA and CDR2 FQGNSA. Trimming cost V 1 base and J 3 bases, with 9 bases left between them. The DNA of the CDR3 is TGTGCCAGCAGCTTAGAGCCAGACCACTATGGCTACACCTTC. It yields the protein CASSLEPDHYGYTF.